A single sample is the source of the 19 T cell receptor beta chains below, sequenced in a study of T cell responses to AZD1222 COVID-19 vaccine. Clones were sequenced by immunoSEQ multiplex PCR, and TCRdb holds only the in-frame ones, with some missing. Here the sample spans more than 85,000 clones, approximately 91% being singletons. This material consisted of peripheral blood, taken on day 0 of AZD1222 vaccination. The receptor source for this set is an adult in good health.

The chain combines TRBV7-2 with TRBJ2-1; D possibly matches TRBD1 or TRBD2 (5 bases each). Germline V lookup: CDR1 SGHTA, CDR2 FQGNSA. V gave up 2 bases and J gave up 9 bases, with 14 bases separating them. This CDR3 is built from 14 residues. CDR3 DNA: TGTGCCAGCAGCTTACAAAGGGGACGCGGTGAGCAGTTCTTC. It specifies CASSLQRGRGEQFF.

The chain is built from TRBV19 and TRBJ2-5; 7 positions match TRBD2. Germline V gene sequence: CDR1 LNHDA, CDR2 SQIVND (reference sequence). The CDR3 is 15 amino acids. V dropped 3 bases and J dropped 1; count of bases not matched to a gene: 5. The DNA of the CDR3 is TGTGCCAGTAGTATGGGGGGGGGTCGCCAAGAGACCCAGTACTTC. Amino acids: CASSMGGGRQETQYF.

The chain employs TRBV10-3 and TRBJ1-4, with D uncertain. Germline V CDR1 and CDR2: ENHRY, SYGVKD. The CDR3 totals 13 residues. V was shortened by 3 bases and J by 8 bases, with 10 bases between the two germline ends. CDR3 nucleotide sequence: TGTGCCATCAGTGATGGGAGGCGAGAAAAACTGTTTTTT. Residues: CAISDGRREKLFF.

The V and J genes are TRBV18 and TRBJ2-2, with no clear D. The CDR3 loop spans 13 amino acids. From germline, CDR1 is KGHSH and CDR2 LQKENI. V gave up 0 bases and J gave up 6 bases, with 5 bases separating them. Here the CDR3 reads CASSPPPPGELFF. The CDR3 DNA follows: TGTGCCAGCTCACCACCGCCTCCCGGGGAGCTGTTTTTT.

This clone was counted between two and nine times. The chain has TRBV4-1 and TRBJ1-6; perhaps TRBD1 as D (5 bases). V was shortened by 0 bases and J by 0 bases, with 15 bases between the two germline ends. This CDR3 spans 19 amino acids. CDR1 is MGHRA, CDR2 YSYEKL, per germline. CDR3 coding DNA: TGCGCCAGCAGCCAAGATGGGGCAGGGTTCAGCTCCTATAATTCACCCCTCCACTTT. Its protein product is CASSQDGAGFSSYNSPLHF.

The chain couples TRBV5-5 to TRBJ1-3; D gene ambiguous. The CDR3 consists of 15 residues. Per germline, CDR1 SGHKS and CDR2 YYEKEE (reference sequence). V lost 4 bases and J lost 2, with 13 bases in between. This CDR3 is CASSPGWGTGNTIYF. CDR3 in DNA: TGTGCCAGCAGCCCCGGTTGGGGTACTGGAAACACCATATATTTT.

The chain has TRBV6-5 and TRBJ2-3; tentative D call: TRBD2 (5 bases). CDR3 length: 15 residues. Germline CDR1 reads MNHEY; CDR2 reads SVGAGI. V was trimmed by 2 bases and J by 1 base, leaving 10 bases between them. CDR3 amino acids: CASSYEGRGTDTQYF. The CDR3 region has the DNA TGTGCCAGCAGTTACGAGGGAAGGGGCACAGATACGCAGTATTTT.

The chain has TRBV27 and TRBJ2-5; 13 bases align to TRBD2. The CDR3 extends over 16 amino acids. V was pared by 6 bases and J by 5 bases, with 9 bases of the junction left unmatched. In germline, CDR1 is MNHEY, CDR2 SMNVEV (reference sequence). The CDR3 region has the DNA TGTGCCAGCAGGACCGGGACTAGCGGGACGGGGGAGACCCAGTACTTC. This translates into CASRTGTSGTGETQYF.

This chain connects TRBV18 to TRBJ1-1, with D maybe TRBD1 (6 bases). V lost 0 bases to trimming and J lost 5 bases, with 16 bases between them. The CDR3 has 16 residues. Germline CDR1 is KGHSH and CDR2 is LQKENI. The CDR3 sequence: CASSPPRRQGRTEAFF. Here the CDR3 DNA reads TGTGCCAGCTCACCACCCCGGAGGCAGGGGAGGACTGAAGCTTTCTTT.

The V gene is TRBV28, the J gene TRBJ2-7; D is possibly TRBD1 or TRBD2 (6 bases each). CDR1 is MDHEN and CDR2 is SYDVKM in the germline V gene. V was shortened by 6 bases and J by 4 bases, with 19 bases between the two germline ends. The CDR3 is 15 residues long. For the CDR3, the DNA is TGTGCCAGCAGCTCTCCGACTAGGGGGAAGTACGAGCAGTACTTC. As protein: CASSSPTRGKYEQYF.

The CDR3 DNA reads TGTGCCAGCAGCCTACAGGGGATATTAGAGACCCAGTACTTC. Its translation: CASSLQGILETQYF. The V call is TRBV7-2, the J call TRBJ2-5; TRBD1 aligns across 7 bases. Per germline, CDR1 SGHTA and CDR2 FQGNSA. The CDR3 totals 14 residues. J gave up 4 bases and V 5 bases, and 7 bases lay outside the gene matches.

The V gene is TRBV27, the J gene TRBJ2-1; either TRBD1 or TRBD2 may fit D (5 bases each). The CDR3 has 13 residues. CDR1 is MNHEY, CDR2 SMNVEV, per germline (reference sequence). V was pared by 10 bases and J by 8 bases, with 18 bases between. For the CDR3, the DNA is TGTGCCACCCGAGGGGCCCTCTCGTATGAGCAGTTCTTC. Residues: CATRGALSYEQFF.

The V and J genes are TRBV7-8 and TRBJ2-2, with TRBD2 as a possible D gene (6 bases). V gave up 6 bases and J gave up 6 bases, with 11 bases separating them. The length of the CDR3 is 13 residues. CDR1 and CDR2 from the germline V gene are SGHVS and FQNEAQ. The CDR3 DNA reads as TGTGCCAGCAGGCTCACGGGGGCCGGGGAGCTGTTTTTT. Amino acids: CASRLTGAGELFF.

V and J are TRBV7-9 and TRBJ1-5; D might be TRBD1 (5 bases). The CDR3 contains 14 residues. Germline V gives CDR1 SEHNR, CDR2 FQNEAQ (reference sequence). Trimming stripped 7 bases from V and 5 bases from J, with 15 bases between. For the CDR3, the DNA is TGTGCCAGCACCAGAGGGGCGGGGTATCAGCCCCAGCATTTT. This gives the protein CASTRGAGYQPQHF.

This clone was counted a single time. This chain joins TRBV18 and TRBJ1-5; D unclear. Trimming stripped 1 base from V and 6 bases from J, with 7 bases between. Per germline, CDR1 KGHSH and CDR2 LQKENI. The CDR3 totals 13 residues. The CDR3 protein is CASSPQGSQPQHF. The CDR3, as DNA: TGTGCCAGCTCACCACAGGGAAGTCAGCCCCAGCATTTT.

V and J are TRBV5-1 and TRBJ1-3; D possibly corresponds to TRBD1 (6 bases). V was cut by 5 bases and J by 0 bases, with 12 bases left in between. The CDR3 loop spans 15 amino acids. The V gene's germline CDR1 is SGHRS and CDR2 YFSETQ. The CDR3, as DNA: TGCGCCAGCAGTTCTCTGGGGGCCTCTGGAAACACCATATATTTT. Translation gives CASSSLGASGNTIYF.

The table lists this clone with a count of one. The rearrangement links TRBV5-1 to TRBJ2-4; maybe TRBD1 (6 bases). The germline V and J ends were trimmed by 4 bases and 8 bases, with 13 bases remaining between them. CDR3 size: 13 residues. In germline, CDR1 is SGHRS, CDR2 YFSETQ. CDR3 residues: CASSTQGQDIQYF. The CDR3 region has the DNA TGCGCCAGCAGCACACAGGGTCAGGACATTCAGTACTTC.

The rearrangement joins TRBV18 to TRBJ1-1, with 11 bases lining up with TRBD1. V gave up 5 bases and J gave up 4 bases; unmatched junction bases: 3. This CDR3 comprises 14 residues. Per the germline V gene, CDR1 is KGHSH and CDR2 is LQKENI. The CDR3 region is CASSEGQGGTEAFF. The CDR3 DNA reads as TGTGCCAGCTCAGAGGGACAGGGGGGCACTGAAGCTTTCTTT. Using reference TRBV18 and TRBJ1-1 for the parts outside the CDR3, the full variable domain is NAGVMQNPRHLVRRRGQEARLRCSPMKGHSHVYWYRQLPEEGLKFMVYLQKENIIDESGMPKERFSAEFPKEGPSILRIQQVVRGDSAAYFCASSEGQGGTEAFFGQGTRLTVV.

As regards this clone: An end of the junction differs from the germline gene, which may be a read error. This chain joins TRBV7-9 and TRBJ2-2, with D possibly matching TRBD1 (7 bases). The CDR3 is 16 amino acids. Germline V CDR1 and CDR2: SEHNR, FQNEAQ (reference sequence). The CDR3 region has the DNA TGTGCCAGCAGCTTAAGGACCCAGGGGGGACACCGGGGAGCTGTTTTT. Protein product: CASSLRTQGGHRGAVF.